This TCR beta chain derives from a study of blood T cell repertoires in COVID-19 (dated by TCRdb to the early 2020s). Regarding the research as a whole: Samples from collaborators originated in the United States, Italy and Spain and spanned both the acute and convalescent phases of COVID-19. Deeply sampled blood TCRbeta repertoires from subjects exposed to, actively infected with, or recovered from COVID-19 were included in the dataset. The material from the prospective study consisted of cDNA or gDNA derived from T cells, B-cell-depleted T cells, or PBMCs. Samples were obtained from the ongoing ImmuneRACE study (first 160 participants) and from 1,254 subjects provided by 6 global collaborators. A freely available public database, intended as a resource for researchers studying the immune response to SARS-CoV-2, is where the repertoires were released. A de-identified subject ID, COVID-19 status, age in years and sex were almost always included in the sample metadata. Where HLA class I and class II types were available, the types were taken from metadata supplied by the sample provider, not from assay-based typing.

TCRbeta CDR3 regions were amplified from genomic DNA by means of the immunoSEQ Assay, a bias-controlled multiplex PCR. Processing in the source paper ran as follows. The number of nucleated cells in each sample was estimated by amplification of reference gene primers within the assay. Sequence reads were collapsed and filtered to measure the absolute abundance of every unique TCRbeta CDR3 rearrangement. For each sample, productive Simpson clonality was calculated by taking the square root of Simpson's diversity index across productive rearrangements. Entries here come from immuneACCESS through TCRdb and include only in-frame sequences with V and J called. Some clones fail to appear in such tables; in the studies checked, an unresolved V gene covers under half of the shortfall, and the cause of the remainder is unknown. V and J calls and clone size are copied from that table; D and trimming were computed from the DNA. The sample profile shows 95,000 to 100,000 clones; approximately 81% of them were found once. 1.5% to 2% of the sample rests with the top ten.

The CDR3 runs 16 amino acids, cysteine and phenylalanine included. The DNA shown is the 48-base CDR3, in frame from base 1. The junction shows trimming of 0 bases on V and 7 bases on J, plus 19 bases between the germline ends. The germline V gene supplies CDR1 SGDLS and CDR2 YYNGEE. Overall study outcomes, separate from this receptor: Clinical and demographic metadata were provided uncurated, with the amount varying by source and participant.

Concerning this clone: What antigen it recognizes has not been identified. Per-nucleotide qualities are absent, and no much larger clonotype sits a single base away.

The collaborating institutions used their own protocols to collect whole blood in K2EDTA tubes. Collaborator samples were shipped for TCRbeta analysis as frozen whole blood, isolated PBMCs, or DNA extracted from either sample type. The rearrangement combines TRBV9 with TRBJ1-2; matching of 5 bases hints at TRBD1 as the D gene. This sequence was found in a woman aged 70-85 years with active or convalescent COVID-19. The source material was peripheral blood. The CDR3 loop reads CASSVAVGGDKGGYTF. The DNA is TGTGCCAGCAGCGTAGCGGTGGGGGGTGATAAGGGTGGCTACACCTTC.